This TCR beta chain was observed in a study of blood T cell repertoires in COVID-19. In the study overall: The United States, Italy and Spain supplied acute and convalescent COVID-19 samples. T cells, B-cell-depleted T cells, or PBMCs supplied cDNA or gDNA.

The CDR3 has 16 amino acids. The V end was cut by 4 bases, the J end by 1 base, with 13 bases between. Germline CDR1 and CDR2: MGHRA and YSYEKL. Authors' processing steps: By means of reference gene primer amplification, nucleated cell counts were estimated. Clones were sequenced by immunoSEQ multiplex PCR, and TCRdb holds only the in-frame ones, with some missing. That table gives V, J and clone size, and the DNA gave D and trimming. The table records roughly 250,000 clones, around 83% of them present only once. The TCR comes from a man aged 35 to 55 with acute or convalescent COVID-19. The sample consisted of peripheral blood. V usage is TRBV4-1 and J usage is TRBJ1-4; D is unresolved. The CDR3 sequence: CASSLGVYGTNEKLFF. The CDR3 DNA follows: TGCGCCAGCAGCCTCGGGGTTTACGGAACTAATGAAAAACTGTTTTTT.